Listed below are T cell receptor beta chains from one sample, sequenced in a study of blood T cell repertoires in COVID-19. Repertoires were generated with immunoSEQ multiplex PCR, while TCRdb's copy carries only in-frame clones and drops some. The sample lists 300,000 or so clones; 70% to 90% were seen once. Sequences were obtained from PBMCs or T cells enriched from blood (not recorded which). These receptor sequences come from a woman aged 25 to 39 who had recovered from COVID-19. Both conserved end residues are part of each CDR3. D genes are given only for firm matches. Expanded clones are given a class, and other clones once, few, many or no size at all.

V,D,size,J,CDR3,DNA
TRBV7-9,-,-,TRBJ1-2,CASSLVAFYGYTF,TGTGCCAGCAGCTTAGTGGCCTTCTATGGCTACACCTTC
TRBV19,-,-,TRBJ1-1,CASRSRGGRGTEAFF,TGTGCCAGTAGAAGCCGGGGGGGGCGAGGAACTGAAGCTTTCTTT
TRBV14,-,once,TRBJ1-2,CASSQVVNSPHGYTF,TGTGCCAGCAGCCAAGTGGTCAACAGTCCCCATGGCTACACCTTC
TRBV30,TRBD2,once,TRBJ2-5,CAWSSGLAGGKETQYF,TGTGCCTGGAGCTCGGGACTAGCGGGGGGGAAAGAGACCCAGTACTTC
TRBV4-1,-,-,TRBJ1-6,CASSQEVGGSPLHF,TGCGCCAGCAGCCAAGAGGTCGGGGGTTCACCCCTCCACTTT
TRBV19,TRBD1,-,TRBJ2-2,CASSIGLGQGTGELFF,TGTGCCAGTAGTATTGGCTTGGGACAGGGAACCGGGGAGCTGTTTTTT
TRBV29-1,TRBD1,-,TRBJ2-1,CSVEDRGYNEQFF,TGCAGCGTCGAGGACAGGGGGTACAATGAGCAGTTCTTC
TRBV19,-,-,TRBJ1-5,CASSRGRGSNQPQHF,TGTGCCAGTAGTAGAGGCAGGGGAAGCAATCAGCCCCAGCATTTT
TRBV10-3,TRBD1,-,TRBJ1-2,CATYPGTGGSGYTF,TGTGCCACCTACCCGGGGACAGGGGGCAGTGGCTACACCTTC
TRBV7-9,-,-,TRBJ1-5,CASSFWGGLSNQPQHF,TGTGCCAGCAGCTTTTGGGGGGGCCTTAGCAATCAGCCCCAGCATTTT
TRBV5-4,TRBD1,-,TRBJ1-2,CASSSRTGGDYGYTF,TGTGCCAGCAGCTCCAGGACAGGGGGCGACTATGGCTACACCTTC
TRBV3-1/TRBV3-2,-,-,TRBJ1-2,CASSQGPQRHRNYGYTF,TGTGCCAGCAGCCAAGGTCCCCAGAGACATCGTAACTATGGCTACACCTTC
TRBV3-1/TRBV3-2,-,-,TRBJ2-1,CASSQDAGEQFF,TGTGCCAGCAGCCAAGATGCGGGGGAGCAGTTCTTC
TRBV7-2,-,few,TRBJ2-1,CASSSGTHYNEQFF,TGTGCCAGCAGTTCGGGGACTCACTACAATGAGCAGTTCTTC
TRBV12-3/TRBV12-4,-,-,TRBJ2-2,CASSPVNTGELFF,TGTGCCAGCAGCCCTGTGAACACCGGGGAGCTGTTTTTT
TRBV11-2,TRBD1,many,TRBJ1-2,CASSLGTGDGYTF,TGTGCCAGCAGCTTAGGGACAGGGGATGGCTACACCTTC
TRBV12-3/TRBV12-4,TRBD1,-,TRBJ1-6,CASSFTGASPLHF,TGTGCCAGCAGTTTTACAGGGGCTTCACCCCTCCACTTT
TRBV5-6,-,-,TRBJ1-1,CASSFDSNTEAFF,TGTGCCAGCAGCTTTGACAGTAACACTGAAGCTTTCTTT
TRBV15,-,-,TRBJ1-5,CATGHRKNQPQHF,TGTGCCACCGGGCACAGGAAAAATCAGCCCCAGCATTTT
TRBV6-2/TRBV6-3,-,-,TRBJ2-2,CASSWQAGELFF,TGTGCCAGCAGTTGGCAGGCCGGGGAGCTGTTTTTT
TRBV5-6,-,-,TRBJ1-2,CASSLALRMNYGYTF,TGTGCCAGCAGCTTGGCACTCAGGATGAACTATGGCTACACCTTC
TRBV6-6,TRBD1,-,TRBJ1-6,CASSWDSYNSPLHF,TGTGCCAGCAGTTGGGACAGCTATAATTCACCCCTCCACTTT
TRBV19,-,-,TRBJ2-1,CASSIVPPPGMSYNEQFF,TGTGCCAGTAGTATTGTCCCCCCCCCAGGGATGTCCTACAATGAGCAGTTCTTC
TRBV6-1,-,-,TRBJ2-7,CASSDQGTYEQYF,TGTGCCAGCAGTGACCAGGGAACCTACGAGCAGTACTTC
TRBV9,TRBD1,-,TRBJ1-5,CASSVDGTGFQPQHF,TGTGCCAGCAGCGTAGACGGGACAGGGTTTCAGCCCCAGCATTTT
TRBV5-1,TRBD1,-,TRBJ1-1,CASSLAGTGRSFF,TGCGCCAGCAGCTTGGCCGGGACAGGGAGGTCTTTCTTT
TRBV9,-,-,TRBJ1-6,CASSTGQNNSPLHF,TGTGCCAGCAGCACCGGACAGAATAATTCACCCCTCCACTTT
TRBV19,TRBD1,-,TRBJ2-2,CASSQGQGPVGLFF,TGTGCCAGTAGTCAGGGACAGGGCCCCGTGGGGCTGTTTTTT
TRBV28,TRBD1,-,TRBJ1-4,CASSPGGLATNEKLFF,TGTGCCAGCAGCCCAGGGGGGCTTGCAACTAATGAAAAACTGTTTTTT
TRBV30,-,-,TRBJ2-7,CAWSRSTYEQYF,TGTGCCTGGAGCAGGTCAACCTACGAGCAGTACTTC
TRBV19,-,-,TRBJ2-1,CASREVGRTTEQFF,TGTGCCAGTAGGGAGGTCGGCCGGACGACAGAGCAGTTCTTC
TRBV2,-,-,TRBJ2-7,CASSEMSDSRHTNEQYF,TGTGCCAGCAGTGAAATGAGCGACAGCCGCCATACCAACGAGCAGTACTTC
TRBV29-1,TRBD1,-,TRBJ2-7,CSVQDRVSYEQYF,TGCAGCGTTCAGGACAGGGTATCCTACGAGCAGTACTTC
TRBV6-1,-,-,TRBJ1-6,CASSVDDRISNIRYNSPLHF,TGTGCCAGCAGTGTCGACGACAGGATCTCTAATATCCGCTATAATTCACCCCTCCACTTT
TRBV5-5,-,-,TRBJ1-2,CASSLAAGSGYTF,TGTGCCAGCAGCTTGGCGGCGGGGAGCGGCTACACCTTC
TRBV28,TRBD1,-,TRBJ1-5,CASNHGQGNQPQHF,TGTGCCAGCAATCATGGACAGGGCAATCAGCCCCAGCATTTT
TRBV5-6,-,-,TRBJ1-2,CASSLARLNYGYTF,TGTGCCAGCAGCTTGGCGCGCCTTAACTATGGCTACACCTTC
TRBV7-6,-,-,TRBJ2-1,CASSLWGGNEQFF,TGTGCCAGCAGCTTGTGGGGCGGCAATGAGCAGTTCTTC
TRBV6-1,-,few,TRBJ1-5,CASSEATGHLGQPQHF,TGTGCCAGCAGTGAAGCGACAGGTCACCTCGGCCAGCCCCAGCATTTT
TRBV28,TRBD1,-,TRBJ1-2,CASSPTGTDYGYTF,TGTGCCAGCAGCCCCACCGGGACAGACTATGGCTACACCTTC
TRBV6-1,-,-,TRBJ1-1,CASSVYAGQQNTEAFF,TGTGCCAGCAGTGTATATGCAGGACAGCAGAACACTGAAGCTTTCTTT
TRBV5-1,-,-,TRBJ1-2,CASSLEAGRNVGYTF,TGCGCCAGCAGCTTGGAGGCGGGTCGGAACGTTGGCTACACCTTC
TRBV19,-,-,TRBJ1-2,CASRPGSNYGYTF,TGTGCCAGTAGGCCAGGGTCTAACTATGGCTACACCTTC
TRBV5-1,-,-,TRBJ2-1,CASSLDRISGFF,TGCGCCAGCAGCTTGGACAGGATTTCGGGGTTCTTC
TRBV20-1,-,-,TRBJ1-1,CSGAGNTEAFF,TGCAGTGGGGCTGGGAACACTGAAGCTTTCTTT
TRBV7-2,TRBD1,-,TRBJ1-4,CASSWGTGEEKLFF,TGTGCCAGCAGCTGGGGGACAGGGGAGGAAAAACTGTTTTTT
TRBV6-5,-,-,TRBJ1-2,CASSRPGIYGYTF,TGTGCCAGCTCCCGGCCAGGGATCTATGGCTACACCTTC
TRBV6-5,-,-,TRBJ2-7,CASEGGGRKEQYF,TGTGCCAGCGAAGGGGGGGGACGGAAGGAGCAGTACTTC
TRBV4-1,-,-,TRBJ1-4,CASSPRDTTNEKLFF,TGCGCCAGCAGCCCCCGGGACACAACTAATGAAAAACTGTTTTTT
TRBV7-3,-,-,TRBJ1-1,CASNTRAPWYTEAFF,TGTGCCAGCAACACTAGGGCGCCTTGGTACACTGAAGCTTTCTTT
TRBV9,-,-,TRBJ1-6,CASSVAGGNNSPLHF,TGTGCCAGCAGCGTAGCGGGGGGGAATAATTCACCCCTCCACTTT
TRBV5-1,-,few,TRBJ1-2,CASSLEERYGYTF,TGCGCCAGCAGCTTGGAAGAGAGGTATGGCTACACCTTC
TRBV7-8,-,once,TRBJ1-2,CASSPPGTNYGYTF,TGTGCCAGCAGCCCGCCGGGAACCAACTATGGCTACACCTTC
TRBV11-2,TRBD1,once,TRBJ1-3,CASSFLRGQGAGNTIYF,TGTGCCAGCAGCTTCCTCCGCGGACAGGGGGCTGGAAACACCATATATTTT
TRBV15,TRBD1,-,TRBJ2-1,CATSIGQGAYNEQFF,TGTGCCACCAGCATAGGACAGGGGGCCTACAATGAGCAGTTCTTC